This T cell receptor beta chain was captured by sequencing in a study of T cells in Graves' hyperthyroidism and ophthalmopathy. TCR beta CDR3 regions were amplified from RNA. Carried out on the TCR CDR3, a first-round RT-PCR used the HTBI primer set. TCRdb reprocessed the multiplex PCR reads via MiXCR and lists one record per CDR3 protein. This sample has 280,000 or so distinct CDR3 sequences, with around 15% found just once. The germline V gene has CDR1 SNHLY and CDR2 FYNNEI. The CDR3 contains 19 residues. After removal of 4 bases from V and 2 bases from J, the junction contained 15 bases not matched to a gene. There are many counts of this clonotype. Participants, patients aged 18 to 65, had newly diagnosed hyperthyroidism with a duration under 2 months. The diagnostic basis comprised clinical symptoms, serum thyroxine and TRAb, thyroid ultrasound and orbital computed tomography.

The specimen sequenced was blood. The TCR comes from a woman aged 50 to 60 with Graves' hyperthyroidism that later progressed to Graves' ophthalmopathy. The rearrangement joins TRBV2 to TRBJ2-7, with TRBD2 matching 12 bases. The DNA of the CDR3 is TGTGCCAGCAGTGGAACCGGGACTAGCGGGCGGGCCCTTCCCTACGAGCAGTACTTC. Amino acid sequence: CASSGTGTSGRALPYEQYF.